One sample yielded the 9 T cell receptor beta chains listed below, sequenced in a study of identical twins. TCRdb re-derived calls from the 5' RACE reads in MiXCR, one entry per CDR3 protein. The sample records approximately 220,000 distinct CDR3 sequences, under 10% being singletons. The data were also submitted as part of a second study, on yellow fever vaccine responses in identical twins.

What was sequenced was memory (CD45RO+) T cells sorted from blood. Source of these receptors: a woman in her late teens or twenties in good health.

This clonotype was counted only a few times. The J gene is TRBJ2-7, the V gene TRBV15; TRBD1 agrees at 8 bases. Germline V lookup: CDR1 LNHNV, CDR2 YYDKDF (reference sequence). V dropped 3 bases and J dropped 6; count of bases not matched to a gene: 1. The CDR3 runs 12 residues. CDR3 in DNA: TGTGCCACCAGCAGGGACAGGGTCGAGCAGTACTTC. Translation: CATSRDRVEQYF.

At least ten counts were recorded for this clonotype. The chain couples TRBV27 to TRBJ1-1; the match to TRBD1 covers 7 bases. V gave up 1 base and J gave up 4 bases; unmatched junction bases: 0. CDR1 MNHEY and CDR2 SMNVEV come from the germline V gene (reference sequence). The CDR3 runs to 13 residues. The CDR3 sequence: CASSLYRGTEAFF. The CDR3 coding sequence is TGTGCCAGCAGTTTATACAGGGGCACTGAAGCTTTCTTT.

The chain employs TRBV7-2 and TRBJ2-3; 9 bases match TRBD2. J gave up 8 bases and V 1 base, and 7 bases lay outside the gene matches. Germline values: CDR1 SGHTA, CDR2 FQGNSA. The CDR3 covers 15 residues. The CDR3 region is CASSLGGTSPPTQYF. CDR3 coding DNA: TGTGCCAGCAGCTTAGGAGGGACTAGCCCCCCTACGCAGTATTTT.

V and J are TRBV11-2 and TRBJ2-1, with 13 bases matching TRBD2. Germline loops: CDR1 SGHAT, CDR2 FQNNGV. The CDR3 length is 17 residues. After removal of 4 bases from V and 9 bases from J, the junction contained 12 bases not matched to a gene. CDR3 amino acids: CASSSKSGTSGVPEQFF. In nucleotides, the CDR3 is TGTGCCAGCAGCTCAAAATCCGGGACTAGCGGGGTCCCTGAGCAGTTCTTC. The full variable domain, completed using reference TRBV11-2 and TRBJ2-1, is EAGVAQSPRYKIIEKRQSVAFWCNPISGHATLYWYQQILGQGPKLLIQFQNNGVVDDSQLPKDRFSAERLKGVDSTLKIQPAKLEDSAVYLCASSSKSGTSGVPEQFFGPGTRLTVL.

This clonotype appeared many times. This chain links TRBV20-1 with TRBJ2-7; D remains ambiguous. The CDR3 has 13 residues. CDR1 and CDR2 (germline): DFQATT, SNEGSKA (reference sequence). Trimming cost V 0 bases and J 4 bases, with 10 bases left between them. CDR3 loop: CSARDPPAYEQYF. The CDR3 nucleotides are TGCAGTGCTAGAGATCCTCCGGCTTACGAGCAGTACTTC.

This clonotype was seen only a few times. CDR3 sequence reads: CASSYTGINSPLHF. In DNA form, the CDR3 reads TGTGCCAGCAGTTACACAGGGATAAATTCACCCCTCCACTTT. The rearrangement uses TRBV6-5 and TRBJ1-6; tentatively, D is TRBD1 (6 bases). The CDR3 is made up of 14 amino acids. In germline, CDR1 is MNHEY, CDR2 SVGAGI. V was shortened by 2 bases and J by 7 bases, with 9 bases between the two germline ends.

This clonotype has only a few counts. This chain uses TRBV30 with TRBJ2-7; the D gene is possibly TRBD2 (5 bases). The CDR3 has 11 residues. From germline, CDR1 is GTSNPN and CDR2 SVGIG (reference sequence). Between the trimmed V and J ends, which lost 2 bases and 6 bases, there was a span of 8 bases. The chain's CDR3 is CAWSQEAEQYF. For the CDR3, the DNA is TGTGCCTGGAGTCAGGAGGCCGAGCAGTACTTC. The whole variable domain, remainder taken from reference TRBV30 and TRBJ2-7, is SQTIHQWPATLVQPVGSPLSLECTVEGTSNPNLYWYRQAAGRGLQLLFYSVGIGQISSEVPQNLSASRPQDRQFILSSKKLLLSDSGFYLCAWSQEAEQYFGPGTRLTVT.

This clonotype appeared many times. Its ends do not fully match the called genes, so a read error is possible. The chain links TRBV7-9 to TRBJ1-2; no definite D call. The CDR3 totals 12 residues. The germline gives CDR1 SEHNR, CDR2 FQNEAQ (reference sequence). The CDR3 is CASSLEGYGYTF. Here the CDR3 DNA reads TGTGCCAGCAGTTTAGAAGGCTATGGCTACACCTTC.

The CDR3 nucleotides read TGTGCCAGCAGCTTGAATTTCGCAGATACGCAGTATTTT. Its protein product is CASSLNFADTQYF. The chain carries TRBV7-6 and TRBJ2-3; D gene unclear. Germline CDR1 reads SGHVS; CDR2 reads FNYEAQ. Trimming removed 3 bases at V and 4 bases at J, with 8 bases between. The CDR3 loop spans 13 amino acids.